These T cell receptor beta chains were read from a single sample in a study of spatial heterogeneity in lung cancer. TCRdb re-derived calls from the 5' RACE reads in MiXCR, one entry per CDR3 protein. This table has more than 80,000 distinct CDR3 sequences, about 12% appearing once. Sample: PBMCs, taken at surgery. Receptors were obtained from a male donor with early-stage non-small cell lung cancer. The CDR3 runs from the conserved cysteine through the conserved F or W. Each record gives: V gene, clone size, CDR3 protein. Clone size is shown for a subset of rows, as once, few, many or a class of expanded clone.

V gene: TRBV11-2
clone size: many
CDR3 protein: CASSSQIMNTEAFF

V gene: TRBV10-3
clone size: few
CDR3 protein: CAISEFLNSGGPEYEQYF

V gene: TRBV7-2
clone size: -
CDR3 protein: CASSSRATAYEQYF

V gene: TRBV28
clone size: -
CDR3 protein: CASSHTGDTQYF

V gene: TRBV15
clone size: -
CDR3 protein: CAISVQGHEQYF

V gene: TRBV6-2/TRBV6-3
clone size: few
CDR3 protein: CASMPGGNTEAFF

V gene: TRBV29-1
clone size: -
CDR3 protein: CSVGSSGVSDTQYF

V gene: TRBV6-6
clone size: -
CDR3 protein: CASSFPMGVGELFF

V gene: TRBV7-2
clone size: few
CDR3 protein: CASSANRGTAGYTF

V gene: TRBV7-9
clone size: -
CDR3 protein: CASSPPGTGWTGELFF

V gene: TRBV20-1
clone size: -
CDR3 protein: CSAPTSGRYEQYF

V gene: TRBV20-1
clone size: -
CDR3 protein: CSARAGGAYEQYF

V gene: TRBV29-1
clone size: -
CDR3 protein: CSAALTSTDTQYF

V gene: TRBV7-2
clone size: -
CDR3 protein: CASSLTVLSYEQYF

V gene: TRBV7-9
clone size: few
CDR3 protein: CASSLGLAEASDTQYF

V gene: TRBV7-6
clone size: -
CDR3 protein: CASSLALAGTNQPQHF

V gene: TRBV28
clone size: medium-sized
CDR3 protein: CASSFEGAPQLAQHF

V gene: TRBV20-1
clone size: few
CDR3 protein: CSANRGESYGYTF

V gene: TRBV9
clone size: -
CDR3 protein: CASSVGVMNTEAFF

V gene: TRBV7-2
clone size: -
CDR3 protein: CASSSQINEKLFF

V gene: TRBV6-2/TRBV6-3
clone size: -
CDR3 protein: CASSYPGTGEIEELFF

V gene: TRBV7-9
clone size: few
CDR3 protein: CASRSTGSSYNEQFF

V gene: TRBV7-9
clone size: -
CDR3 protein: CASSSTGGRGETQYF

V gene: TRBV20-1
clone size: -
CDR3 protein: CSAQKSISGNTIYF

V gene: TRBV12-3/TRBV12-4
clone size: few
CDR3 protein: CASRAGFRRSEAFF

V gene: TRBV5-1
clone size: -
CDR3 protein: CATSLEGPGETQYF

V gene: TRBV11-2
clone size: -
CDR3 protein: CASSSAYEQFF

V gene: TRBV5-1
clone size: -
CDR3 protein: CASSWDGDQAFF

V gene: TRBV20-1
clone size: -
CDR3 protein: CSASPVANTGELFF

V gene: TRBV6-2/TRBV6-3
clone size: -
CDR3 protein: CASSYGPTGETQYF

V gene: TRBV4-2
clone size: few
CDR3 protein: CASSQGSPGAHYGYTF

V gene: TRBV20-1
clone size: -
CDR3 protein: CSATLAGAGDTQYF

V gene: TRBV30
clone size: few
CDR3 protein: CAWLIQGSETQYF

V gene: TRBV7-2
clone size: -
CDR3 protein: CASSLARWAAQNEQYF

V gene: TRBV7-9
clone size: few
CDR3 protein: CASSPLVSGGRDTQYF

V gene: TRBV20-1
clone size: few
CDR3 protein: CSARETGRWYEQYF

V gene: TRBV5-1
clone size: -
CDR3 protein: CASSFGATSGGADTQYF

V gene: TRBV2
clone size: many
CDR3 protein: CASRREGSEQFF

V gene: TRBV24-1
clone size: -
CDR3 protein: CATSDPPGRGRWETQYF

V gene: TRBV5-4
clone size: few
CDR3 protein: CASSLAGSKTSDTQYF

V gene: TRBV29-1
clone size: few
CDR3 protein: CSVNAGPGELFF

V gene: TRBV10-2
clone size: many
CDR3 protein: CASSVKGEADTQYF

V gene: TRBV7-9
clone size: few
CDR3 protein: CASSSSSPQDRGTDTQYF

V gene: TRBV2
clone size: many
CDR3 protein: CASSAPGGGNQPQHF

V gene: TRBV24-1
clone size: few
CDR3 protein: CATNNPQVGNQPQHF

V gene: TRBV20-1
clone size: -
CDR3 protein: CSARSWGNSPLHF

V gene: TRBV19
clone size: -
CDR3 protein: CASSQQGGQPQHF

V gene: TRBV7-2
clone size: many
CDR3 protein: CASSLTRDRVQYF

V gene: TRBV3-1
clone size: -
CDR3 protein: CASSQERAGLEGYTF

V gene: TRBV9
clone size: many
CDR3 protein: CASSREAGGTEAFF

V gene: TRBV7-8
clone size: -
CDR3 protein: CASSPVERGITGELFF

V gene: TRBV28
clone size: -
CDR3 protein: CASSPQPVVYEQYF

V gene: TRBV7-8
clone size: -
CDR3 protein: CASSIGTSGGAFTDTQYF

V gene: TRBV27
clone size: -
CDR3 protein: CASSFRTSGRPTTQYF

V gene: TRBV7-6
clone size: few
CDR3 protein: CASSLDGTSTDTQYF

V gene: TRBV2
clone size: few
CDR3 protein: CASNRGSTLDTQYF

V gene: TRBV6-6
clone size: -
CDR3 protein: CASSYPPTSGRSKTQYF

V gene: TRBV15
clone size: -
CDR3 protein: CATSRETGQGATQYF

V gene: TRBV28
clone size: few
CDR3 protein: CASRFNRVSNEKLFF

V gene: TRBV7-2
clone size: -
CDR3 protein: CASSFLLGGGLETQYF